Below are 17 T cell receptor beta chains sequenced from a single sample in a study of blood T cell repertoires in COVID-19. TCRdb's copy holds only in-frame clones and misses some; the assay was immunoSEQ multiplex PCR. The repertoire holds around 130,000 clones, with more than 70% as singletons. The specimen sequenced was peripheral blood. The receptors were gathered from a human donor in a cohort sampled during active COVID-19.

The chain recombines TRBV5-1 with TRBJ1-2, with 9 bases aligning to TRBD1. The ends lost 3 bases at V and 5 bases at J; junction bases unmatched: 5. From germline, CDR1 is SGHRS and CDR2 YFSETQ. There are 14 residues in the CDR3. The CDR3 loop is CASSSDRGGYGYTF. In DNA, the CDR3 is TGCGCCAGCAGCTCGGACAGGGGAGGTTATGGCTACACCTTC.

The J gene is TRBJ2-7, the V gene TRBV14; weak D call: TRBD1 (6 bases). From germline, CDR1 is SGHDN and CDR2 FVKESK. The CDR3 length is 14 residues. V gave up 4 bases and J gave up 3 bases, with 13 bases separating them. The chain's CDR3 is CASSPRGVGYEQYF. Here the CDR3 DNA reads TGTGCCAGCAGCCCCAGGGGAGTAGGCTACGAGCAGTACTTC.

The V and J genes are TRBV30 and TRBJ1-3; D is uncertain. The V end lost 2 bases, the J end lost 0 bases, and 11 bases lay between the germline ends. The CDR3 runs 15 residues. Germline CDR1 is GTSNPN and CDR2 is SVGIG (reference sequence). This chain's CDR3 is CAWSPRLSSGNTIYF. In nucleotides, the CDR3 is TGTGCCTGGAGTCCGCGGTTAAGCTCTGGAAACACCATATATTTT.

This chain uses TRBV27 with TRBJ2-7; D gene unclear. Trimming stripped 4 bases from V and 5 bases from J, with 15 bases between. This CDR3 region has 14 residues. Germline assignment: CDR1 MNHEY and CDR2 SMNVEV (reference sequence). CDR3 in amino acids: CASSSTDLIHEQYF. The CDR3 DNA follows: TGTGCCAGCAGTTCTACAGACCTTATCCACGAGCAGTACTTC.

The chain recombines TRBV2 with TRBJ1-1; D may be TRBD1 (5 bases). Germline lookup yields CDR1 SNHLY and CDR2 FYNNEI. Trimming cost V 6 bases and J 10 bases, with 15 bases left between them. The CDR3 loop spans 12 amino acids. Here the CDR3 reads CASSPTGVGAFF. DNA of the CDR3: TGTGCCAGCAGCCCCACGGGGGTGGGAGCTTTCTTT.

CDR3 in amino acids: CASSYLAGDSYEQYF. DNA of the CDR3: TGTGCCAGCAGCTACCTCGCGGGGGATTCCTACGAGCAGTACTTC. The chain has TRBV7-6 and TRBJ2-7, with 7 bases that match TRBD2. Germline V gene data show CDR1 as SGHVS and CDR2 as FNYEAQ. The CDR3 is 15 residues long. After removal of 4 bases from V and 1 base from J, the junction contained 7 bases not matched to a gene. The whole variable domain, filled in from reference TRBV7-6 and TRBJ2-7, reads GAGVSQSPRYKVTKRGQDVALRCDPISGHVSLYWYRQALGQGPEFLTYFNYEAQQDKSGLPNDRFSAERPEGSISTLTIQRTEQRDSAMYRCASSYLAGDSYEQYFGPGTRLTVT.

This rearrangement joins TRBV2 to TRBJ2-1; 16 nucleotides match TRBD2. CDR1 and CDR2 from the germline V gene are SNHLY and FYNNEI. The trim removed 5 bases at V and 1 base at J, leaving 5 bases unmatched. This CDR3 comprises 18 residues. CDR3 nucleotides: TGTGCCAGCAGTCGGGGACTAGCGGGGGGGCCGTCCTACAATGAGCAGTTCTTC. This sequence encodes CASSRGLAGGPSYNEQFF. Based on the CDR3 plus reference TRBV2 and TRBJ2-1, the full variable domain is EPEVTQTPSHQVTQMGQEVILRCVPISNHLYFYWYRQILGQKVEFLVSFYNNEISEKSEIFDDQFSVERPDGSNFTLKIRSTKLEDSAMYFCASSRGLAGGPSYNEQFFGPGTRLTVL.

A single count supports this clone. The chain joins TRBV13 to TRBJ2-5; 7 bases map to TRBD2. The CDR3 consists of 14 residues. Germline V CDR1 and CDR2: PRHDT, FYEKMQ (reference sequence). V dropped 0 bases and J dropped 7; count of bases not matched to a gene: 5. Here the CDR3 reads CASSLGTSLSTQYF. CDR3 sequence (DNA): TGTGCCAGCAGCTTAGGGACTAGCCTTTCGACCCAGTACTTC.

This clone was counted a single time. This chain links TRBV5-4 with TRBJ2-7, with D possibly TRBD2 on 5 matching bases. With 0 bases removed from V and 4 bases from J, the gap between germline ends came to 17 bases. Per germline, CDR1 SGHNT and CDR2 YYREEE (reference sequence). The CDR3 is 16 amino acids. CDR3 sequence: CASSLGGSQMGYEQYF. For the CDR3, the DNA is TGTGCCAGCAGCTTGGGAGGGAGCCAGATGGGATACGAGCAGTACTTC.

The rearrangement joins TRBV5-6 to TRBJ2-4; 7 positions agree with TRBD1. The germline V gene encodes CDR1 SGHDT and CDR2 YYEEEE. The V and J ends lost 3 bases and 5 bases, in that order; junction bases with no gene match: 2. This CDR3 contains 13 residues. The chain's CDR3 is CASSSGTENIQYF. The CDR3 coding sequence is TGTGCCAGCAGCTCGGGGACAGAAAACATTCAGTACTTC.

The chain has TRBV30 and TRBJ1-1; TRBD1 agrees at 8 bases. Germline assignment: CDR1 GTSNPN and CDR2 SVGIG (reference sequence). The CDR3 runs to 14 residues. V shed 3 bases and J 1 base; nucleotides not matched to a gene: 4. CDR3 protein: CAWRVDRGNTEAFF. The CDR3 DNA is TGTGCCTGGAGGGTCGACAGGGGGAACACTGAAGCTTTCTTT.

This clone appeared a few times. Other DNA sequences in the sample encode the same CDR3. CDR3 coding DNA: TGTGCCAGCAGTCCCGGACTTAATTCACCCCTCCACTTT. Translation gives CASSPGLNSPLHF. The chain couples TRBV27 to TRBJ1-6; D is undetermined. Per the germline V gene, CDR1 is MNHEY and CDR2 is SMNVEV (reference sequence). V shed 5 bases and J shed 6 bases, with 8 bases lying between them. The CDR3 consists of 13 residues.

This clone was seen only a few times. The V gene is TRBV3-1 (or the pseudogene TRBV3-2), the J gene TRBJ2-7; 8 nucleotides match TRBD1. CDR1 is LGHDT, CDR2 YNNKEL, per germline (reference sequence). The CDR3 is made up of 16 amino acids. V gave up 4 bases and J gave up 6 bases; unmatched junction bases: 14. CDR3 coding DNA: TGTGCCAGCAGCCCAGCGCGGACAGGGAACCCTCTCGAGCAGTACTTC. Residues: CASSPARTGNPLEQYF.

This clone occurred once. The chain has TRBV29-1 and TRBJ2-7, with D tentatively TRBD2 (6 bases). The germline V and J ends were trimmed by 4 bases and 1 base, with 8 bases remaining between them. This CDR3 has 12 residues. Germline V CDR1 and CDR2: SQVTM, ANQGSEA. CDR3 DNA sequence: TGCAGCGTTGGGGAGGTATCCTACGAGCAGTACTTC. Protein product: CSVGEVSYEQYF.

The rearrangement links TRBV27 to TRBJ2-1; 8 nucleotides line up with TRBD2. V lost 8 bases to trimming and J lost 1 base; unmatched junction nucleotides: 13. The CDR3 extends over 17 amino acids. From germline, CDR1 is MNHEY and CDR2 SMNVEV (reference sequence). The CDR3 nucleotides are TGTGCCAGCCGTTCCCTAGCGGGTTGGTTGTCCTACAATGAGCAGTTCTTC. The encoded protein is CASRSLAGWLSYNEQFF.

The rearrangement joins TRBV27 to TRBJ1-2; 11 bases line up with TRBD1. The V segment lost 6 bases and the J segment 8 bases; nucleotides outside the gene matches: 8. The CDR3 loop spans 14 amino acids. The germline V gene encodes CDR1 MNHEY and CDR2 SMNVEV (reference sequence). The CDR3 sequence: CASRWTGGGGGYTF. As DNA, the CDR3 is TGTGCCAGCAGGTGGACAGGGGGCGGAGGCGGCTACACCTTC.

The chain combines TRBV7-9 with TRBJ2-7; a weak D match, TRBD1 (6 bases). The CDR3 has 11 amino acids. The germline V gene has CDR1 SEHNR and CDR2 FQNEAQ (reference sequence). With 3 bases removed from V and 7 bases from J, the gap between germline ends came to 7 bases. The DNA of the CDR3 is TGTGCCAGCAGCTTGGGACAAGAGCAGTACTTC. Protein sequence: CASSLGQEQYF.